This T cell receptor (beta chain) was sequenced during a study of blood T cell repertoires in COVID-19. Study as a whole: The United States, Italy and Spain supplied acute and convalescent COVID-19 samples. T cells, B-cell-depleted T cells, or PBMCs provided the cDNA or gDNA that served as material.

Authors' data handling: Amplification from reference gene primers served as the basis for estimated nucleated cell counts. The table came from immunoSEQ multiplex PCR; TCRdb's copy has only in-frame clones and leaves some out. The V and J calls and clone size were taken over from that table, and D and trimming were inferred from the DNA. The repertoire includes 310,000 or so clones, roughly 90% of them detected once, and approximately 9% sits in the top ten. Participants were placed into cohorts based on the clinical history they reported. Trimming shortened V by 6 bases and J by 0 bases, and 11 bases separated the two germline ends. Germline V gene data show CDR1 as MDHEN and CDR2 as SYDVKM. The CDR3 is made up of 15 amino acids.

Sequenced sample: PBMCs or T cells enriched from blood (not recorded which). The chain combines TRBV28 with TRBJ1-4, with D perhaps matching TRBD1 (5 bases). This clonotype was obtained from a woman aged 18-29 years who had recovered from COVID-19. The CDR3 coding sequence is TGTGCCAGCAGCCTCGGGGGTACAACTAATGAAAAACTGTTTTTT. Translating it yields CASSLGGTTNEKLFF.